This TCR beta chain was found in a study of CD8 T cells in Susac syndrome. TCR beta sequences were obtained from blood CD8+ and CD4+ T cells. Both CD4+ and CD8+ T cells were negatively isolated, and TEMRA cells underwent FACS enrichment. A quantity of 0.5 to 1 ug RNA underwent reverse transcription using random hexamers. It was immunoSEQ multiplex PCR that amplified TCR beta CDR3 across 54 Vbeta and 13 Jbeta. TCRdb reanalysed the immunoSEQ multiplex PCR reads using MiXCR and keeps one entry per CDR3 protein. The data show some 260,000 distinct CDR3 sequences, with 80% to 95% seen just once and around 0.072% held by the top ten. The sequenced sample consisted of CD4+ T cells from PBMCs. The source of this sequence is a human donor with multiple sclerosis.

CDR3 DNA: TGCAGCGTCTTACAGGGGACTAGCACAGATACGCAGTATTTT. Translated, it gives CSVLQGTSTDTQYF. The chain links TRBV29-1 to TRBJ2-3; maybe TRBD1 (7 bases). The CDR3 is 14 residues long. V was shortened by 6 bases and J by 0 bases, with 13 bases between the two germline ends. Germline V gene sequence: CDR1 SQVTM, CDR2 ANQGSEA.